Sequencing of this T cell receptor beta chain was carried out in a study of beta chain features in type 1 diabetes. Broader study findings: Within patients, naive, central memory and Treg TCRB repertoires seemed more similar than within healthy donors.

Reverse transcribing all isolated RNA meant expressed TCRB transcripts were sequenced. Data came from immunoSEQ multiplex PCR; TCRdb stores just in-frame clones and leaves some out. This sample yields about 180,000 clones, of which around an eighth are seen a single time; approximately 0.62% belongs to the top ten. Trimming left V 2 bases short and J 5 bases short, with 8 bases between. This CDR3 region has 12 residues. Germline loops: CDR1 SGHRS, CDR2 YFSETQ. For this clone: The antigen remains undetermined.

The rearrangement joins TRBV5-1 to TRBJ2-7; D gene unclear. This clonotype originated in a woman between 18 and 29 years old in good health. The sequenced sample consisted of central memory CD4+ T cells from blood. This chain's CDR3 is CASSLSQDEQYF. For the CDR3, the DNA is TGCGCCAGCAGCTTAAGCCAGGACGAGCAGTACTTC. The full variable domain, in which reference TRBV5-1 and TRBJ2-7 provide the parts outside the CDR3, is KAGVTQTPRYLIKTRGQQVTLSCSPISGHRSVSWYQQTPGQGLQFLFEYFSETQRNKGNFPGRFSGRQFSNSRSEMNVSTLELGDSALYLCASSLSQDEQYFGPGTRLTVT.